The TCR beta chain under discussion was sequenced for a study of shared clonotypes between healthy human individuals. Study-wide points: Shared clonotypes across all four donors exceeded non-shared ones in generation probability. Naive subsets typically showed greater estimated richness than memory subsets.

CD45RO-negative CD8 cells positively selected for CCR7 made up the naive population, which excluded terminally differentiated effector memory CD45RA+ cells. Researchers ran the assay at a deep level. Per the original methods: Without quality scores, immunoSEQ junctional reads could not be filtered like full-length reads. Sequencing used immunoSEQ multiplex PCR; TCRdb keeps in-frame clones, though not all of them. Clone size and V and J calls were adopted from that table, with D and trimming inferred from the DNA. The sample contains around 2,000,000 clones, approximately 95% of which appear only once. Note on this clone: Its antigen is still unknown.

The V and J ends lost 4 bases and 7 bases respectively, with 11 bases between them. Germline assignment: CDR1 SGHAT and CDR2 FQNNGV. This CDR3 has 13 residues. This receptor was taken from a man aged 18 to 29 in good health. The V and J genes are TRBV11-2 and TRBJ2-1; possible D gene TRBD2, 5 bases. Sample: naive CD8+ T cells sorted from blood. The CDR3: CASSSAGGNEQFF. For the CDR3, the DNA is TGTGCCAGCAGCTCAGCCGGCGGGAATGAGCAGTTCTTC.